The rows below give T cell receptor beta chains drawn from one sample of a study of T cells in localized non-small cell lung cancer. The method was immunoSEQ multiplex PCR; TCRdb's version includes in-frame clones alone and lacks a portion of them. The table lists about 15,000 clones, around 89% of them singletons. Sequencing used peripheral blood mononuclear cells, obtained before any cancer treatment. These receptors came from a woman aged 35-75 years with stage III lung adenocarcinoma. The CDR3 runs from the conserved cysteine through the conserved F or W. The D gene is left open where the match is weak. For some rows the clone size is stated as once, few or many, or as a class when expanded; others skip it.

D | J | size | V | CDR3 | DNA
- | TRBJ1-1 | - | TRBV4-2 | CASSQAQGLNTEAFF | TGTGCCAGCAGCCAAGCCCAGGGCTTGAACACTGAAGCTTTCTTT
- | TRBJ2-5 | - | TRBV28 | CASETTRGSGNGETQYF | TGTGCCAGCGAAACTACCAGGGGTAGCGGAAACGGGGAGACCCAGTACTTC
TRBD1 | TRBJ2-5 | - | TRBV5-1 | CASSSGQGETQYF | TGCGCCAGCAGCTCCGGACAGGGGGAGACCCAGTACTTC
- | TRBJ1-4 | - | TRBV19 | CASSINEGVLFF | TGTGCCAGTAGTATCAATGAGGGAGTACTGTTTTTT
- | TRBJ1-6 | once | TRBV29-1 | CSVAWGNSPLHF | TGCAGCGTCGCGTGGGGTAATTCACCCCTCCACTTT
TRBD2 | TRBJ2-3 | - | TRBV9 | CASSPFRGGSTDTQYF | TGTGCCAGCAGCCCGTTTCGGGGGGGGAGCACAGATACGCAGTATTTT
- | TRBJ2-5 | - | TRBV9 | CASSAGGYQETQYF | TGTGCCAGCAGCGCCGGGGGCTACCAAGAGACCCAGTACTTC
TRBD1 | TRBJ1-1 | - | TRBV30 | CAWTFGTGAFF | TGTGCCTGGACATTTGGGACAGGAGCTTTCTTT
- | TRBJ2-7 | - | TRBV9 | CASSVRGDSYEQYF | TGTGCCAGCAGCGTAAGAGGGGACTCCTACGAGCAGTACTTC
- | TRBJ1-2 | once | TRBV6-5 | CASSYSAGKSGYTF | TGTGCCAGCAGTTACTCGGCAGGGAAGTCTGGCTACACCTTC
TRBD1 | TRBJ1-2 | - | TRBV20-1 | CSARTGYGYTF | TGCAGTGCTCGGACAGGGTATGGCTACACCTTC
TRBD2 | TRBJ2-1 | - | TRBV28 | CASSVLAALYNEQFF | TGTGCCAGCAGTGTGCTAGCGGCACTTTACAATGAGCAGTTCTTC
TRBD1 | TRBJ1-1 | - | TRBV2 | CASSEQGASDTEAFF | TGTGCCAGCAGTGAACAGGGGGCGTCGGACACTGAAGCTTTCTTT
- | TRBJ1-2 | - | TRBV28 | CASTLLGDNYGYTF | TGTGCCAGCACCCTACTGGGGGATAACTATGGCTACACCTTC
- | TRBJ2-1 | - | TRBV4-1 | CASSHPFGGQGGEQFF | TGCGCCAGCAGCCACCCATTCGGCGGGCAGGGCGGTGAGCAGTTCTTC
TRBD2 | TRBJ2-2 | - | TRBV7-6 | CASSSSGGPTGELFF | TGTGCCAGCAGCTCTAGCGGGGGGCCCACCGGGGAGCTGTTTTTT
- | TRBJ2-5 | - | TRBV6-5 | CASREEVITETQYF | TGTGCCAGCAGAGAGGAGGTTATCACGGAGACCCAGTACTTC
TRBD1 | TRBJ2-7 | - | TRBV4-2 | CASSQGQGEYEQYF | TGTGCCAGCAGCCAGGGACAGGGAGAGTACGAGCAGTACTTC
- | TRBJ2-5 | - | TRBV7-3 | CASSPNGQQGYQETQYF | TGTGCCAGCAGCCCTAATGGGCAACAGGGATACCAAGAGACCCAGTACTTC
- | TRBJ2-1 | few | TRBV25-1 | CASSDPRRMPYNEQFF | TGTGCCAGCAGTGACCCCCGGAGGATGCCTTACAATGAGCAGTTCTTC